This passage covers 32 T cell receptor beta chains from one sample sequenced in a study of blood T cell repertoires in COVID-19 (TCRdb year 2020). The library was built by means of the immunoSEQ multiplex PCR assay. The clones in this table, taken by TCRdb from immuneACCESS, are in-frame only. Not every clone is retained; where verified, under half of the shortfall comes from an unresolved V gene, and the cause of the rest is unknown. This sample gives about 130,000 clones in total; about four fifths of them show up just once. The top ten constitute 15% to 20% of the sample. The sample comprised PBMCs or T cells enriched from blood (not recorded which). The receptors shown here come from a man aged 25-45 years who had recovered from COVID-19.

The chain has TRBV6-5 and TRBJ2-7; 8 bases fit TRBD1. The CDR3 totals 13 residues. Looked up from germline, CDR1 is MNHEY and CDR2 is SVGAGI. The V segment lost 6 bases and the J segment 4 bases; nucleotides outside the gene matches: 5. The CDR3 reads CASRSGGTYEQYF. As DNA, the CDR3 is TGTGCCAGCAGGTCAGGGGGCACTTACGAGCAGTACTTC.

This rearrangement joins TRBV12-5 to TRBJ1-5; 10 nucleotides align to TRBD1. Germline CDR1 reads LGHNT; CDR2 reads FRNRAP. V lost 5 bases to trimming and J lost 4 bases; unmatched junction nucleotides: 2. The CDR3 runs to 14 residues. CDR3 DNA sequence: TGTGCTAGTGGTCAGGACAGGGGGAATCAGCCCCAGCATTTT. Translating it yields CASGQDRGNQPQHF.

This chain joins TRBV19 and TRBJ2-3, with 13 bases aligning to TRBD2. This CDR3 contains 16 residues. The V and J ends lost 2 bases and 4 bases, in that order; junction bases with no gene match: 3. The germline gives CDR1 LNHDA, CDR2 SQIVND (reference sequence). CDR3 DNA sequence: TGTGCCAGTAGTATACGAACTAGCGGGGGGGCAGATACGCAGTATTTT. The encoded protein is CASSIRTSGGADTQYF.

The J gene is TRBJ2-1, the V gene TRBV6-4; 15 bases are a match to TRBD2. Germline-derived CDR1 and CDR2 are MRHNA and SNTAGT. There are 16 residues in the CDR3. The V gene end was trimmed by 2 bases and the J gene end by 10 bases; junction bases not matched to a gene: 6. The CDR3 loop reads CASSDGLAGGPKEQFF. In DNA form, the CDR3 reads TGTGCCAGCAGTGACGGACTAGCGGGAGGGCCAAAGGAGCAGTTCTTC.

This clone was observed a single time. The chain has TRBV29-1 and TRBJ1-1; TRBD1 matches at 7 bases. Germline V CDR1 and CDR2: SQVTM, ANQGSEA. There are 16 residues in the CDR3. The junction had 13 bases not matched to a gene; V was cut back by 6 bases and J by 0 bases. The CDR3 loop is CSVSGTVQILNTEAFF. The CDR3 DNA reads as TGCAGCGTATCCGGGACAGTACAAATATTGAACACTGAAGCTTTCTTT.

This clone was counted a few times. The chain recombines TRBV19 with TRBJ2-7; 8 positions match TRBD1. V gave up 5 bases and J gave up 2 bases; unmatched junction bases: 8. There are 15 residues in the CDR3. Germline-derived CDR1 and CDR2 are LNHDA and SQIVND (reference sequence). The CDR3 DNA sequence: TGTGCCAGTAGTGCCGGACAGGGAGTCCCCTACGAGCAGTACTTC. Residues: CASSAGQGVPYEQYF.

The V call is TRBV5-1, the J call TRBJ2-5; D perhaps matches TRBD1 (8 bases). Trimming stripped 4 bases from V and 5 bases from J, with 21 bases between. This CDR3 has 16 amino acids. Germline-derived CDR1 and CDR2 are SGHRS and YFSETQ. The CDR3 DNA is TGCGCCAGCAGCCCGGACCCCGGACAGGGAGGGGAGACCCAGTACTTC. It encodes CASSPDPGQGGETQYF. Combining the CDR3 with reference TRBV5-1 and TRBJ2-5 gives the whole variable domain KAGVTQTPRYLIKTRGQQVTLSCSPISGHRSVSWYQQTPGQGLQFLFEYFSETQRNKGNFPGRFSGRQFSNSRSEMNVSTLELGDSALYLCASSPDPGQGGETQYFGPGTRLLVL.

About this clone: Other nucleotide sequences from this sample produce the same CDR3. This sequence joins TRBV6-5 and TRBJ1-2; 9 bases map to TRBD1. V was clipped by 7 bases and J by 1 base; unmatched bases: 4. Germline CDR1 and CDR2: MNHEY and SVGAGI. CDR3 size: 14 residues. In DNA, the CDR3 is TGTGCCAGCAACCTGGACAGGGGTAACTATGGCTACACCTTC. Encoded protein: CASNLDRGNYGYTF.

This clone was observed once. The chain carries TRBV19 and TRBJ2-3; 8 bases align to TRBD2. The CDR3 has 15 residues. Germline V gene sequence: CDR1 LNHDA, CDR2 SQIVND (reference sequence). Trimming removed 5 bases from V and 6 bases from J; junction bases left unmatched: 10. The CDR3, as DNA: TGTGCCAGTAGTTCCTTGTACTCGGGGGGGGATACGCAGTATTTT. Its protein is CASSSLYSGGDTQYF.

The V and J genes are TRBV3-1 (or the pseudogene TRBV3-2) and TRBJ2-6; tentatively, D is TRBD2 (6 bases). CDR3 length: 19 amino acids. Germline CDR1 LGHDT, CDR2 YNNKEL (reference sequence). V lost 1 base and J lost 4, with 20 bases in between. In nucleotides, the CDR3 is TGTGCCAGCAGCCAAGGGGTTCGGGACTCAAGGCCCGGGGCCAACGTCCTGACTTTC. Amino acid sequence: CASSQGVRDSRPGANVLTF.

The chain joins TRBV2 to TRBJ2-7; 8 nucleotides agree with TRBD2. CDR1 is SNHLY and CDR2 is FYNNEI in the germline V gene. This CDR3 region has 15 residues. V was pared by 4 bases and J by 0 bases, with 5 bases of the junction left unmatched. The CDR3 nucleotides are TGTGCCAGCAGTGCGGGACTAGGGAGCTCCTACGAGCAGTACTTC. Its translation is CASSAGLGSSYEQYF.

This chain uses TRBV12-5 with TRBJ1-4; 8 nucleotides match TRBD1. Losses at the gene ends were 6 bases for V and 8 bases for J; bases not matched to a gene: 14. This CDR3 has 16 amino acids. Germline V lookup: CDR1 LGHNT, CDR2 FRNRAP. CDR3 sequence: CASGPGQAGGSEKLFF. The CDR3 DNA is TGTGCTAGTGGCCCGGGACAGGCCGGGGGCAGCGAAAAACTGTTTTTT.

V is TRBV18 and J is TRBJ2-7; D unclear. The CDR3 consists of 14 residues. Between the trimmed V and J ends, which lost 2 bases and 2 bases, there was a span of 10 bases. Germline V gene lookup returns CDR1 KGHSH and CDR2 LQKENI. CDR3 in DNA: TGTGCCAGCTCACCAAAAAGCAGGACCTACGAGCAGTACGTC. Residues: CASSPKSRTYEQYV.

The rearrangement joins TRBV12-5 to TRBJ2-5; 8 bases are a match to TRBD1. Trimming removed 5 bases from V and 5 bases from J; junction bases left unmatched: 10. CDR1 LGHNT and CDR2 FRNRAP come from the germline V gene. The CDR3 has 15 amino acids. CDR3 residues: CASGPATGGRETQYF. The CDR3 DNA is TGTGCTAGTGGTCCGGCCACAGGGGGGCGGGAGACCCAGTACTTC.

The V and J genes are TRBV5-4 and TRBJ2-5; 15 positions match TRBD2. CDR1 and CDR2 (germline): SGHNT, YYREEE (reference sequence). J lost 2 bases, V lost 3 bases, and 2 bases had no gene match. The CDR3 totals 16 residues. CDR3 sequence: CASSSGLAGGQETQYF. For the CDR3, the DNA is TGTGCCAGCAGCTCAGGACTAGCGGGGGGGCAAGAGACCCAGTACTTC.

There are a few counts of this clone. The rearrangement uses TRBV4-2 and TRBJ2-7, with 9 bases fitting TRBD2. Germline V lookup: CDR1 LGHNA, CDR2 YNFKEQ. With V trimmed by 1 base and J by 7 bases, 14 bases remained unmatched. This CDR3 comprises 17 residues. The CDR3 spells CASSQVLSSGNSMEQYF. DNA for the CDR3: TGTGCCAGCAGCCAAGTGCTTTCTAGCGGGAACTCGATGGAGCAGTACTTC.

The rearrangement uses TRBV6-5 and TRBJ1-1; no clear D gene. The CDR3 extends over 15 amino acids. Germline CDR1 is MNHEY and CDR2 is SVGAGI. V was cut by 7 bases and J by 0 bases, with 15 bases left in between. CDR3 DNA sequence: TGTGCCAGCACCTCTCTCGGAGACTTGAACACTGAAGCTTTCTTT. It is translated as CASTSLGDLNTEAFF.

This sequence joins TRBV4-1 and TRBJ2-1; no firm D call. The CDR3 is made up of 14 amino acids. V lost 3 bases to trimming and J lost 8 bases, with 14 bases between them. The germline V gene encodes CDR1 MGHRA and CDR2 YSYEKL. This CDR3 reads CASSHEQPSDEQFF. In DNA form, the CDR3 reads TGCGCCAGCAGCCACGAACAGCCGTCGGATGAGCAGTTCTTC.

V gene TRBV7-9 combines with J gene TRBJ2-3, with a possible D match to TRBD1 (6 bases). Trimming took off 2 bases at V and 1 base at J, with 10 bases between the two ends. The germline V gene has CDR1 SEHNR and CDR2 FQNEAQ (reference sequence). This CDR3 is 15 amino acids long. The CDR3 loop reads CASSLQGSGTDTQYF. The DNA for the CDR3 is TGTGCCAGCAGCTTACAGGGGTCGGGCACAGATACGCAGTATTTT.

This chain links TRBV2 with TRBJ1-2; the match to TRBD1 covers 7 bases. From germline, CDR1 is SNHLY and CDR2 FYNNEI. The CDR3 has 13 amino acids. V lost 6 bases, J lost 4 bases, and 5 bases stayed unmatched. The CDR3 protein is CASRGTGAYGYTF. The CDR3 DNA follows: TGTGCCAGCAGGGGAACAGGGGCCTATGGCTACACCTTC.

The genes are TRBV14 and TRBJ2-1; 7 bases match TRBD2. This CDR3 is 16 amino acids long. Per germline, CDR1 SGHDN and CDR2 FVKESK. V gave up 4 bases and J gave up 0 bases; unmatched junction bases: 6. CDR3 nucleotide sequence: TGTGCCAGCAGCCTAACTAGCGCTAGCTCCTACAATGAGCAGTTCTTC. Amino acids: CASSLTSASSYNEQFF. Full variable domain (missing parts from reference TRBV14 and TRBJ2-1): EAGVTQFPSHSVIEKGQTVTLRCDPISGHDNLYWYRRVMGKEIKFLLHFVKESKQDESGMPNNRFLAERTGGTYSTLKVQPAELEDSGVYFCASSLTSASSYNEQFFGPGTRLTVL.

The chain combines TRBV10-1 with TRBJ2-1; 7 positions agree with TRBD1. This CDR3 has 13 residues. With V trimmed by 2 bases and J by 8 bases, 3 bases remained unmatched. Germline V CDR1 and CDR2: WNHNN, SYGVQD (reference sequence). The CDR3 bases are TGCGCCAGCAGTGAGCCAGGACAGGATGAGCAGTTCTTC. It yields the protein CASSEPGQDEQFF.

This chain connects TRBV19 to TRBJ1-5; 9 bases fit TRBD1. Trimming took 5 bases from V and 0 from J; bases not matched to a gene: 2. The germline V gene encodes CDR1 LNHDA and CDR2 SQIVND (reference sequence). CDR3 length: 15 amino acids. CDR3 protein: CASSWTGDSNQPQHF. The CDR3 DNA reads as TGTGCCAGTAGTTGGACAGGGGATAGCAATCAGCCCCAGCATTTT.

In its sample, this clone was seen a few times. This chain joins TRBV5-6 and TRBJ1-4, with D unresolved. Germline loops: CDR1 SGHDT, CDR2 YYEEEE. The CDR3 loop spans 12 amino acids. Trimming pared 4 bases from V and 8 bases from J, leaving 9 bases between. CDR3 loop: CASSTNYEKLFF. In DNA, the CDR3 is TGTGCCAGCAGCACAAACTACGAAAAACTGTTTTTT.

This chain links TRBV7-9 with TRBJ1-1; 9 nucleotides match TRBD1. CDR3 length: 13 residues. The germline gives CDR1 SEHNR, CDR2 FQNEAQ (reference sequence). The V segment lost 5 bases and the J segment 6 bases; nucleotides outside the gene matches: 4. The CDR3 nucleotides are TGTGCCAGCAGCCCACGGACAGGGGCTGAAGCTTTCTTT. It translates to CASSPRTGAEAFF. The full variable domain, in which reference TRBV7-9 and TRBJ1-1 provide the parts outside the CDR3, is DTGVSQNPRHKITKRGQNVTFRCDPISEHNRLYWYRQTLGQGPEFLTYFQNEAQLEKSRLLSDRFSAERPKGSFSTLEIQRTEQGDSAMYLCASSPRTGAEAFFGQGTRLTVV.

The chain carries TRBV5-5 and TRBJ1-1, with 9 bases matching TRBD1. CDR1 SGHKS and CDR2 YYEKEE come from the germline V gene (reference sequence). The CDR3 runs to 15 residues. J lost 4 bases, V lost 4 bases, and 8 bases had no gene match. The CDR3 loop reads CASSVTGGLRTEAFF. The CDR3 bases are TGTGCCAGCAGCGTGACAGGGGGGCTTCGCACTGAAGCTTTCTTT.

The CDR3 reads CASSWSSGSSYEQYF. In nucleotides, the CDR3 is TGTGCCAGCAGCTGGAGTAGCGGAAGCTCCTACGAGCAGTACTTC. The V call is TRBV5-4, the J call TRBJ2-7; D possibly corresponds to TRBD2 (6 bases). V was clipped by 3 bases and J by 0 bases, with 13 bases between them. The CDR3 is 15 residues long. The germline gives CDR1 SGHNT, CDR2 YYREEE (reference sequence).

This chain uses TRBV6-1 with TRBJ2-7; D might be TRBD2 (7 bases). Germline V gene lookup returns CDR1 MNHNS and CDR2 SASEGT. Trimming pared 2 bases from V and 4 bases from J, leaving 12 bases between. The CDR3 runs to 14 residues. In DNA form, the CDR3 reads TGTGCCAGCAGTGAAAGGGGGGGCAAATACGAGCAGTACGTC. This translates into CASSERGGKYEQYV.

This chain uses TRBV11-2 with TRBJ2-1; TRBD1 might be the D (6 bases). V dropped 5 bases and J dropped 8 bases, with 10 bases sitting between them. The CDR3 is 12 amino acids. The V gene's germline CDR1 is SGHAT and CDR2 FQNNGV. The CDR3: CASSPGVYEQFF. The CDR3 DNA reads TGTGCCAGCAGCCCAGGGGTGTATGAGCAGTTCTTC.

This rearrangement joins TRBV9 to TRBJ2-7, with 7 bases lining up with TRBD1. The trim removed 3 bases at V and 1 base at J, leaving 1 base unmatched. CDR1 is SGDLS and CDR2 is YYNGEE in the germline V gene. This CDR3 region has 13 residues. CDR3 DNA: TGTGCCAGCAGCGGGGGACAGTCCTACGAGCAGTACTTC. Translation: CASSGGQSYEQYF.

The chain combines TRBV3-1 (or the pseudogene TRBV3-2) with TRBJ2-1, with 7 bases identical to TRBD2. This CDR3 spans 15 amino acids. With V trimmed by 1 base and J by 7 bases, 7 bases remained unmatched. Germline V gives CDR1 LGHDT, CDR2 YNNKEL (reference sequence). CDR3 in DNA: TGTGCCAGCAGCCAAGCCGGCGGGAGTGTGAATGAGCAGTTCTTC. Protein: CASSQAGGSVNEQFF.

This rearrangement joins TRBV18 to TRBJ1-1; 7 positions match TRBD1. J gave up 1 base and V 3 bases, and 8 bases lay outside the gene matches. Per germline, CDR1 KGHSH and CDR2 LQKENI. The CDR3 totals 16 residues. Here the CDR3 reads CASSPQEQGENTEAFF. The DNA for the CDR3 is TGTGCCAGCTCACCCCAAGAGCAGGGGGAGAACACTGAAGCTTTCTTT.